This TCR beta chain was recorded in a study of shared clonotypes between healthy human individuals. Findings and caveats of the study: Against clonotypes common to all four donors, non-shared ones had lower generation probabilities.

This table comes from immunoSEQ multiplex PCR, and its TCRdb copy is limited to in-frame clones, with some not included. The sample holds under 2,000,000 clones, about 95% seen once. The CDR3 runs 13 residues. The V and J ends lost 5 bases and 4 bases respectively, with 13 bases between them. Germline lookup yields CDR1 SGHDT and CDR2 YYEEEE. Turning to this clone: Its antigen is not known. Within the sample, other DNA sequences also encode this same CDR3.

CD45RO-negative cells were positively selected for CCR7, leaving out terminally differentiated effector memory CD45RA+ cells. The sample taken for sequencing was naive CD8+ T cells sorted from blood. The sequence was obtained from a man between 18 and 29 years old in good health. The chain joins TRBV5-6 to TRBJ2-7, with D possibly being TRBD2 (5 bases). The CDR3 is CASSSGISYEQYF. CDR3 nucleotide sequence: TGTGCCAGCAGTTCGGGGATTAGTTACGAGCAGTACTTC.